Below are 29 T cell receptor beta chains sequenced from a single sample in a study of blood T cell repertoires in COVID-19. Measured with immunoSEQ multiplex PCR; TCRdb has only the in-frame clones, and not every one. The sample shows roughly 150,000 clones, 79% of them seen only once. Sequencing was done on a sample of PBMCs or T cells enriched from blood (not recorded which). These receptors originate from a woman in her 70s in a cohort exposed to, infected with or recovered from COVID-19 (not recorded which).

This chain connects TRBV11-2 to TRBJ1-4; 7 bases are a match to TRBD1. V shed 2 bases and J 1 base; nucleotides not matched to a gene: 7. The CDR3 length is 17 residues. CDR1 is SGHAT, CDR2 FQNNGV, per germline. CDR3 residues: CASSLLGGLGTNEKLFF. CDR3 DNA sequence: TGTGCCAGCAGCTTACTAGGGGGCTTGGGAACTAATGAAAAACTGTTTTTT.

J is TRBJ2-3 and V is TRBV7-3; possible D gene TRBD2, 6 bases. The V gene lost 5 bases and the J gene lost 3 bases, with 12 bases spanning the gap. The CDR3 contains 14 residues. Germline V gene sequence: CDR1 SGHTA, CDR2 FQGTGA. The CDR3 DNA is TGTGCCAGCAGCCCCAAGGGGAGGACAGATACGCAGTATTTT. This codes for CASSPKGRTDTQYF.

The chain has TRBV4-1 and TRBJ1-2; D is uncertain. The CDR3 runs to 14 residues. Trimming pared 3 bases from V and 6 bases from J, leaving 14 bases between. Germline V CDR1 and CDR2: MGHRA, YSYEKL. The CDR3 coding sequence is TGCGCCAGCAGCCATCCCAGGCCCTCCCATGGCTACACCTTC. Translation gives CASSHPRPSHGYTF.

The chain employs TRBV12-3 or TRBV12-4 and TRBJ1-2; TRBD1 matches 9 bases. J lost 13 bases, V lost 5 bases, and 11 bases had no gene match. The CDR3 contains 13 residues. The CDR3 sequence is CASSLAGTGWRTF. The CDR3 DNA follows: TGTGCCAGCAGTCTTGCCGGGACAGGGTGGCGCACCTTC.

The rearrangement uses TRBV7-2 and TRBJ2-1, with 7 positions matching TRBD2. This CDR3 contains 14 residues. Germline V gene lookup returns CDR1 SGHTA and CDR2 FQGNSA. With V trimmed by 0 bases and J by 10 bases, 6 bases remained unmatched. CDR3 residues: CASSLAGSAGEQFF. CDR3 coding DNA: TGTGCCAGCAGCTTAGCGGGATCAGCGGGAGAGCAGTTCTTC.

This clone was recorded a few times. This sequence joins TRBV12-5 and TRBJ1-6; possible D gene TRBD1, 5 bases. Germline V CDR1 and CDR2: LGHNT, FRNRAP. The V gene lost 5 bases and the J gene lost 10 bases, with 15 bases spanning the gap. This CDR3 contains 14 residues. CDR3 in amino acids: CASGRDSKTSPLHF. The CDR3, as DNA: TGTGCTAGTGGTCGGGACTCGAAAACCTCACCCCTCCACTTT.

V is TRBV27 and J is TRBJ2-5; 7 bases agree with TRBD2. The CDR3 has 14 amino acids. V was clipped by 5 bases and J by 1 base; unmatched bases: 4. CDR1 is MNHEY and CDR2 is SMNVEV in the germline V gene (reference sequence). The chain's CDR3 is CASSPQRGQETQYF. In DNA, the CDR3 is TGTGCCAGCAGTCCCCAGCGGGGCCAAGAGACCCAGTACTTC.

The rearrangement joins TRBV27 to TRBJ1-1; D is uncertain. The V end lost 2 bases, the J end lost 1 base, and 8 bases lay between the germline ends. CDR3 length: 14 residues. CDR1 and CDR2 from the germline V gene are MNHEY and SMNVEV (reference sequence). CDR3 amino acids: CASSLNTENTEAFF. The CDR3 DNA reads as TGTGCCAGCAGTTTAAATACAGAGAACACTGAAGCTTTCTTT.

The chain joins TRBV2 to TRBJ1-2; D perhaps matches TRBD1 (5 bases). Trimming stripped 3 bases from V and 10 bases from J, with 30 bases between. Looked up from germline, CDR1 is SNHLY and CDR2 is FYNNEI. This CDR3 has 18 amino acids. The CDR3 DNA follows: TGTGCCAGCAGTGACAAGGTGTGGACAACCGCCCCGAGCTTAATCTACACCTTC. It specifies CASSDKVWTTAPSLIYTF.

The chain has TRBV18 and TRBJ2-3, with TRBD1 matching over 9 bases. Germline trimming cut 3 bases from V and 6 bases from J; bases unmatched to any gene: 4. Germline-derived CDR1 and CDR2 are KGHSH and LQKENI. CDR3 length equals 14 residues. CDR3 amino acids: CASSPGQGLDTQYF. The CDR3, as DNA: TGTGCCAGCTCACCGGGACAGGGTCTGGATACGCAGTATTTT.

CDR3 region: CSASVWAGAGVYNEQFF. The CDR3 coding sequence is TGCAGTGCTAGTGTGTGGGCGGGAGCGGGGGTTTACAATGAGCAGTTCTTC. The chain links TRBV20-1 to TRBJ2-1; 8 positions match TRBD2. The CDR3 sequence is 17 residues long. Looked up from germline, CDR1 is DFQATT and CDR2 is SNEGSKA (reference sequence). V shed 3 bases, J shed 4 bases, and the junction held 14 bases outside the gene matches.

The CDR3 DNA is TGTGCCAGCTCACCTGGCAGGGTTTTTGGAAACACCATATATTTT. It is translated as CASSPGRVFGNTIYF. The rearrangement uses TRBV18 and TRBJ1-3; perhaps TRBD1 as D (5 bases). This CDR3 has 15 amino acids. The germline V gene encodes CDR1 KGHSH and CDR2 LQKENI. The ends were cut back, 3 bases at V and 3 bases at J, with 12 bases in the middle. Complete variable domain (other parts from reference TRBV18 and TRBJ1-3): NAGVMQNPRHLVRRRGQEARLRCSPMKGHSHVYWYRQLPEEGLKFMVYLQKENIIDESGMPKERFSAEFPKEGPSILRIQQVVRGDSAAYFCASSPGRVFGNTIYFGEGSWLTVV.

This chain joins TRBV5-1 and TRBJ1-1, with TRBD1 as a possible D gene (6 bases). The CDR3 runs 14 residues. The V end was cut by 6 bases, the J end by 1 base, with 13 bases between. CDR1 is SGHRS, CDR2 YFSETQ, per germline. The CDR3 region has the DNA TGCGCCAGCAAATCACAGGGACAGAACACTGAAGCTTTCTTT. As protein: CASKSQGQNTEAFF.

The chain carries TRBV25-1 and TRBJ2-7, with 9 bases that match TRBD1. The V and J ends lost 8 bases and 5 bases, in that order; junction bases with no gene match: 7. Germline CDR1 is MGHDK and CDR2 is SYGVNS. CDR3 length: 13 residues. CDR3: CASVRTGDDEQYF. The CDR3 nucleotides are TGTGCCAGCGTGAGGACAGGGGATGACGAGCAGTACTTC.

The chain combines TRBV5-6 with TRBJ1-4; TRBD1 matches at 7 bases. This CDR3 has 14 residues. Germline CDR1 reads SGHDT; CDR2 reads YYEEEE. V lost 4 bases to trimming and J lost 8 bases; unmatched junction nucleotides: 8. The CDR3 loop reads CASSRGGAGEKLFF. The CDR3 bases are TGTGCCAGCAGCCGAGGGGGCGCCGGGGAAAAACTGTTTTTT.

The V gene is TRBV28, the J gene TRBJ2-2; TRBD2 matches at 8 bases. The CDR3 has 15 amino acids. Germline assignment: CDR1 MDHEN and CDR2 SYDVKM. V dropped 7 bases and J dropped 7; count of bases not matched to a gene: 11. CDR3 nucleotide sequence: TGTGCCAGCAACCGGAGCGGGGGTTCGGGCGGGGAGCTGTTTTTT. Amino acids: CASNRSGGSGGELFF.

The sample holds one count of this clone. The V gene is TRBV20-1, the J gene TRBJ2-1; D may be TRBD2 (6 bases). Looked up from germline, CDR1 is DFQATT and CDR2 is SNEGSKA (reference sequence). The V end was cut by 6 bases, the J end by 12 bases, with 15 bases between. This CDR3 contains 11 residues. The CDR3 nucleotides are TGCAGTGCCCCCCGAGGAGGGGCGCAGTTCTTC. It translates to CSAPRGGAQFF.

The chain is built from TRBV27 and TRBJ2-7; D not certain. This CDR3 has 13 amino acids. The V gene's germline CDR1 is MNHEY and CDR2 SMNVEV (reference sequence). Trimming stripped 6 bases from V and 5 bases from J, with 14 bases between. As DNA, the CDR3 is TGTGCCAGCAGAACTCGTGAGATCCACGAGCAGTACTTC. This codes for CASRTREIHEQYF.

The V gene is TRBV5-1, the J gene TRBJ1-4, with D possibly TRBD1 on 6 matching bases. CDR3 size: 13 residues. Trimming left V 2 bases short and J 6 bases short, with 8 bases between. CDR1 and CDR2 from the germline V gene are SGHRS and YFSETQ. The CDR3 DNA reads TGCGCCAGCAGCTTTACAGGGTATGAAAAACTGTTTTTT. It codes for CASSFTGYEKLFF.

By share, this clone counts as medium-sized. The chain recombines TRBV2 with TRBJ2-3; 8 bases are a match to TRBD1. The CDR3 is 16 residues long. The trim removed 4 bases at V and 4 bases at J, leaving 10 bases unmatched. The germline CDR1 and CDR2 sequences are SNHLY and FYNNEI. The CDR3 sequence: CASSAGQDRLADTQYF. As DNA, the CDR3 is TGTGCCAGCAGTGCGGGACAGGATAGACTCGCAGATACGCAGTATTTT.

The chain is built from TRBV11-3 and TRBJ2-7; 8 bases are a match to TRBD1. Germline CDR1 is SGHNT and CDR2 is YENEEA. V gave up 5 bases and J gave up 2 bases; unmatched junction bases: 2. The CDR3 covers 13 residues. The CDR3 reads CASSRDRPYEQYF. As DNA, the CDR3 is TGTGCCAGCAGCCGGGACAGGCCCTACGAGCAGTACTTC.

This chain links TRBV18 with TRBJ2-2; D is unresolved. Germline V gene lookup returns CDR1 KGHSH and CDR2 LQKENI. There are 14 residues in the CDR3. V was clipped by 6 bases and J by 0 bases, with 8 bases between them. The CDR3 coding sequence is TGTGCCAGCTCTGAACTTCCGAACACCGGGGAGCTGTTTTTT. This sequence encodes CASSELPNTGELFF.

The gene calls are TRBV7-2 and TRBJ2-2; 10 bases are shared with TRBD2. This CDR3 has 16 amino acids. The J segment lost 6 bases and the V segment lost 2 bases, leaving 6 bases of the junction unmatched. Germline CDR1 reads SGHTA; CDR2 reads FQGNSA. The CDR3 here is CASSLRLAGVAGELFF. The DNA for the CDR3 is TGTGCCAGCAGCTTAAGGCTAGCGGGAGTCGCCGGGGAGCTGTTTTTT.

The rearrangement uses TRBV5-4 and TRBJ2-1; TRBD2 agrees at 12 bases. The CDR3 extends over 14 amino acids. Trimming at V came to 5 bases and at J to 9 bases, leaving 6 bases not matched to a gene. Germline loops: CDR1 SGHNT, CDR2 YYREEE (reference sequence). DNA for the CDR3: TGTGCCAGCAGGCGACTAGCGGGAGAGGGTGAGCAGTTCTTC. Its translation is CASRRLAGEGEQFF.

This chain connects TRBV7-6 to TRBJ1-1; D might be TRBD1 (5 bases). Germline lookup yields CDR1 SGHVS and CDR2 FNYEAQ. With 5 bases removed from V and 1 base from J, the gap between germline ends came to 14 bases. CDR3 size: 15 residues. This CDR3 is CASSPWGGTNTEAFF. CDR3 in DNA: TGTGCCAGCAGCCCATGGGGGGGAACGAACACTGAAGCTTTCTTT.

The CDR3 coding sequence is TGTGCCAGCAGTACCAAGAGGTCTTATGGCTACACCTTC. Protein product: CASSTKRSYGYTF. This chain connects TRBV6-5 to TRBJ1-2; D not certain. The CDR3 extends over 13 amino acids. V dropped 5 bases and J dropped 5 bases, with 12 bases sitting between them. Germline V gene data show CDR1 as MNHEY and CDR2 as SVGAGI.

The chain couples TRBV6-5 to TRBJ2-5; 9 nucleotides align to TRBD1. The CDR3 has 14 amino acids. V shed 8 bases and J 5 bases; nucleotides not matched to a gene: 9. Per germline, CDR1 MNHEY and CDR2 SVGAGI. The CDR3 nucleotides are TGTGCCAGCCGCCGGGACAGGGATAGGGAGACCCAGTACTTC. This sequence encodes CASRRDRDRETQYF.

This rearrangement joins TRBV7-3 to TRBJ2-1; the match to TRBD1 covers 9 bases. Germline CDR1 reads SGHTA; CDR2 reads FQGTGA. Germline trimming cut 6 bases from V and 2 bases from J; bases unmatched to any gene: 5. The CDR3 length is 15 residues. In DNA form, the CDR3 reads TGTGCCAGCAGTTCGGACAGGGGACCCTACAATGAGCAGTTCTTC. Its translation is CASSSDRGPYNEQFF.

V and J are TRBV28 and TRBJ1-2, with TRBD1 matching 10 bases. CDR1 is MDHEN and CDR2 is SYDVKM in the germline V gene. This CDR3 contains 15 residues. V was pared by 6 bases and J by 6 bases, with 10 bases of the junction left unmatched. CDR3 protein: CASSSGQGGLNGYTF. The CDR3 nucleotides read TGTGCCAGCAGCAGTGGACAGGGGGGGTTAAATGGCTACACCTTC.